These 28 T cell receptor beta chains originate from one sample sequenced in a study of beta chain features in type 1 diabetes. The isolated RNA, all of it, was reverse transcribed, so expressed TCRB transcripts were what got sequenced. The data were produced by immunoSEQ multiplex PCR, yet TCRdb's version contains in-frame clones alone and is incomplete. The sample comprises around 40,000 clones, 66% of which are singletons, and less than 2.5% rests with the top ten. Whole-study findings and limits: For Type 1 diabetes patients, all four CD4+ subsets carried TCRB CDR3s that were moderately but significantly shorter.

Their target antigens are unknown. Material for sequencing was Tregs from blood. The receptors stem from a woman aged 18-29 years with type 1 diabetes.

This chain joins TRBV27 and TRBJ2-3, with 9 bases aligning to TRBD2. V was pared by 3 bases and J by 2 bases, with 9 bases of the junction left unmatched. The CDR3 has 17 residues. Germline V gene lookup returns CDR1 MNHEY and CDR2 SMNVEV (reference sequence). CDR3: CASSFVLLAGITDTQYF. The DNA of the CDR3 is TGTGCCAGCAGTTTTGTTCTTCTAGCGGGGATCACAGATACGCAGTATTTT.

The CDR3 region has the DNA TGTGCCAGCAGCGTAGGGGTTAGCGGGGCGGCCCAGTACTTC. Its translation is CASSVGVSGAAQYF. This chain joins TRBV9 and TRBJ2-5, with 8 bases fitting TRBD2. Germline-derived CDR1 and CDR2 are SGDLS and YYNGEE. CDR3 length equals 14 residues. V dropped 0 bases and J dropped 9; count of bases not matched to a gene: 7.

This chain joins TRBV27 and TRBJ1-5; D uncertain. Germline V gene sequence: CDR1 MNHEY, CDR2 SMNVEV (reference sequence). The CDR3 extends over 15 amino acids. Trimming pared 3 bases from V and 4 bases from J, leaving 13 bases between. The CDR3 DNA sequence: TGTGCCAGCAGTTTTCGGGGTCGGGTTAATCAGCCCCAGCATTTT. This sequence encodes CASSFRGRVNQPQHF.

V is TRBV6-6 and J is TRBJ2-5, with 7 nucleotides matching TRBD2. J gave up 2 bases and V 2 bases, and 8 bases lay outside the gene matches. The V gene's germline CDR1 is MNHNY and CDR2 SVGAGI (reference sequence). CDR3 size: 16 residues. The CDR3 DNA reads TGTGCCAGCAGTTACAGTCGGGCTAGCGGTCAAGAGACCCAGTACTTC. This translates into CASSYSRASGQETQYF.

V usage is TRBV5-1 and J usage is TRBJ2-7; 8 bases align to TRBD1. The CDR3 sequence is 12 residues long. CDR1 is SGHRS, CDR2 YFSETQ, per germline. J was trimmed by 5 bases and V by 7 bases; bases with no gene match: 5. The CDR3 coding sequence is TGCGCCAGCCGAGCGACAGGGGACGAGCAGTACTTC. Translating it yields CASRATGDEQYF.

V is TRBV7-2 and J is TRBJ2-5; weak D call: TRBD1 (6 bases). The germline V gene has CDR1 SGHTA and CDR2 FQGNSA. With 1 base removed from V and 9 bases from J, the gap between germline ends came to 12 bases. The CDR3 spans 13 residues. The DNA for the CDR3 is TGTGCCAGCAGCTTAGGAGTGGCAGGGGCCCAGTACTTC. Protein: CASSLGVAGAQYF.

The chain employs TRBV6-5 and TRBJ1-1; no firm D call. Looked up from germline, CDR1 is MNHEY and CDR2 is SVGAGI. Trimming removed 0 bases from V and 0 bases from J, with 8 bases in between. The CDR3 loop spans 15 amino acids. CDR3 nucleotides: TGTGCCAGCAGTTACTCGACTAGGGTGAACACTGAAGCTTTCTTT. It encodes CASSYSTRVNTEAFF.

The chain employs TRBV11-2 and TRBJ2-5; 9 bases line up with TRBD1. The trim removed 4 bases at V and 4 bases at J, leaving 10 bases unmatched. CDR1 and CDR2 (germline): SGHAT, FQNNGV. This CDR3 is 16 amino acids long. The CDR3 here is CASSWGQGSGRETQYF. The CDR3 DNA reads TGTGCCAGCAGCTGGGGACAGGGAAGTGGAAGAGAGACCCAGTACTTC.

The chain uses TRBV6-6 and TRBJ2-1; 10 bases fit TRBD1. The CDR3 is 14 residues long. Germline V gene data show CDR1 as MNHNY and CDR2 as SVGAGI (reference sequence). Trimming cost V 6 bases and J 8 bases; bases outside gene matches: 7. The CDR3 loop reads CASRPGQGRYEQFF. The CDR3 bases are TGTGCCAGCAGACCGGGACAGGGGCGGTATGAGCAGTTCTTC.

The chain uses TRBV6-6 and TRBJ1-1, with 7 bases aligning to TRBD1. The CDR3 is 16 residues long. The germline V gene encodes CDR1 MNHNY and CDR2 SVGAGI (reference sequence). The junction had 13 bases not matched to a gene; V was cut back by 9 bases and J by 0 bases. The CDR3 here is CASPPHPGQLNTEAFF. CDR3 coding DNA: TGTGCCAGTCCTCCCCATCCGGGACAGTTGAACACTGAAGCTTTCTTT.

This rearrangement joins TRBV29-1 to TRBJ2-1; TRBD1 is a possible D gene (5 bases). Germline V lookup: CDR1 SQVTM, CDR2 ANQGSEA. The CDR3 is 12 residues long. V was shortened by 4 bases and J by 5 bases, with 9 bases between the two germline ends. The CDR3 sequence is CSVGAGNNEQFF. In nucleotides, the CDR3 is TGCAGCGTTGGGGCAGGGAACAATGAGCAGTTCTTC.

The J gene is TRBJ1-1, the V gene TRBV27, with D tentatively TRBD1 (6 bases). The CDR3 is made up of 13 amino acids. V was shortened by 4 bases and J by 11 bases, with 17 bases between the two germline ends. Germline V gives CDR1 MNHEY, CDR2 SMNVEV (reference sequence). The CDR3 DNA sequence: TGTGCCAGCAGTTCGGGTCTACAGGGTGACGCTTTCTTT. It specifies CASSSGLQGDAFF.

In this sample, this clone is medium-sized. The V gene is TRBV4-3, the J gene TRBJ1-1, with TRBD1 matching over 8 bases. In germline, CDR1 is LGHNA, CDR2 YSLEER. The CDR3 sequence is 15 residues long. V was clipped by 3 bases and J by 1 base; unmatched bases: 4. The CDR3 DNA reads TGCGCCAGCAGCCACCGGACAGGGCGGAACACTGAAGCTTTCTTT. Translating gives CASSHRTGRNTEAFF.

This rearrangement joins TRBV5-6 to TRBJ2-1; the D is unclear. Germline V lookup: CDR1 SGHDT, CDR2 YYEEEE. V was cut by 3 bases and J by 0 bases, with 13 bases left in between. This CDR3 region has 16 residues. CDR3 bases: TGTGCCAGCAGCTCCCAGACTCGAAGCTCCTACAATGAGCAGTTCTTC. This encodes CASSSQTRSSYNEQFF.

CDR3 sequence: CASSTGGRYEQYF. The CDR3 nucleotides are TGTGCCAGCAGTACGGGAGGGAGGTACGAGCAGTACTTC. The V gene is TRBV25-1, the J gene TRBJ2-7; 8 bases match TRBD2. Trimming cost V 5 bases and J 4 bases; bases outside gene matches: 4. CDR1 is MGHDK and CDR2 is SYGVNS in the germline V gene. The CDR3 totals 13 residues.

The chain combines TRBV6-5 with TRBJ1-5, with 7 bases identical to TRBD1. Germline assignment: CDR1 MNHEY and CDR2 SVGAGI. Germline trimming cut 7 bases from V and 2 bases from J; bases unmatched to any gene: 8. This CDR3 comprises 15 residues. CDR3 region: CASIPDRVGNQPQHF. The CDR3 DNA follows: TGTGCCAGCATACCAGACAGGGTTGGCAATCAGCCCCAGCATTTT.

This clone was detected a few times. The chain employs TRBV19 and TRBJ1-4; unclear D gene. The CDR3 extends over 14 amino acids. V was trimmed by 6 bases and J by 5 bases, leaving 13 bases between them. Germline V gives CDR1 LNHDA, CDR2 SQIVND (reference sequence). The CDR3 sequence is CASSSVWANEKLFF. The CDR3 DNA is TGTGCCAGTAGCTCGGTGTGGGCAAATGAAAAACTGTTTTTT.

The rearrangement uses TRBV29-1 and TRBJ1-4, with unresolved D. V lost 0 bases and J 8 bases, leaving 13 bases between the germline ends. The germline CDR1 and CDR2 sequences are SQVTM and ANQGSEA. CDR3 length equals 14 residues. The CDR3 DNA follows: TGCAGCGTTGAAGATCCCGGGGAGGCGGAAAAACTGTTTTTT. Its translation: CSVEDPGEAEKLFF.

The chain couples TRBV6-5 to TRBJ2-5; D unresolved. Germline assignment: CDR1 MNHEY and CDR2 SVGAGI. This CDR3 is 13 amino acids long. Trimming took off 6 bases at V and 5 bases at J, with 13 bases between the two ends. As DNA, the CDR3 is TGTGCCAGCAGCAACCTCCTAAAGGAGACCCAGTACTTC. It codes for CASSNLLKETQYF.

The chain couples TRBV12-5 to TRBJ2-1; 9 bases agree with TRBD2. Per the germline V gene, CDR1 is LGHNT and CDR2 is FRNRAP. This CDR3 has 15 residues. With 5 bases clipped from V and 1 base from J, the junction kept 3 bases outside the gene matches. CDR3 bases: TGTGCTAGTGGTGTAGCGGGAGAGTCCTACAATGAGCAGTTCTTC. This encodes CASGVAGESYNEQFF.

V and J are TRBV7-2 and TRBJ1-1; 7 bases are shared with TRBD1. The germline gives CDR1 SGHTA, CDR2 FQGNSA. The ends lost 3 bases at V and 4 bases at J; junction bases unmatched: 5. The CDR3 has 14 residues. The CDR3 DNA follows: TGTGCCAGCAGCTTTAACAGGGGTACCACTGAAGCTTTCTTT. Residues: CASSFNRGTTEAFF.

Notes on this clone: At one end the junction does not follow the germline gene, possibly because of a read error. The rearrangement uses TRBV7-9 and TRBJ1-1, with TRBD1 identical over 11 bases. This CDR3 has 19 amino acids. Per the germline V gene, CDR1 is SEHNR and CDR2 is FQNEAQ (reference sequence). The CDR3 loop reads CAGSPIPFGQGALNTEAFF. CDR3 DNA: TGTGCCGGCAGCCCAATCCCATTCGGACAGGGGGCCTTGAACACTGAAGCTTTCTTT.

CDR3 sequence: CASSLATGLTEAFF. In DNA, the CDR3 is TGCGCCAGCAGCTTGGCTACAGGGCTCACTGAAGCTTTCTTT. The V gene is TRBV5-1, the J gene TRBJ1-1; a possible D gene is TRBD1 (6 bases). Trimming shortened V by 0 bases and J by 4 bases, and 10 bases separated the two germline ends. The germline gives CDR1 SGHRS, CDR2 YFSETQ. The length of the CDR3 is 14 residues.

The DNA of the CDR3 is TGCGCCAGCAGTGGCGCGGGAGTGGGTTACAATGAGCAGTTCTTC. Protein sequence: CASSGAGVGYNEQFF. J is TRBJ2-1 and V is TRBV10-2; TRBD2 agrees at 7 bases. The CDR3 extends over 15 amino acids. Trimming took 4 bases from V and 4 from J; bases not matched to a gene: 7. CDR1 WSHSY and CDR2 SAAADI come from the germline V gene.

The genes are TRBV7-9 and TRBJ1-4; 7 bases match TRBD1. J gave up 8 bases and V 4 bases, and 19 bases lay outside the gene matches. Germline lookup yields CDR1 SEHNR and CDR2 FQNEAQ (reference sequence). The CDR3 sequence is 18 residues long. The CDR3 spells CASSSPGQSTGLGEKLFF. DNA for the CDR3: TGTGCCAGCAGCTCCCCGGGACAGTCGACGGGCCTTGGGGAAAAACTGTTTTTT. Full variable domain (missing parts from reference TRBV7-9 and TRBJ1-4): DTGVSQNPRHKITKRGQNVTFRCDPISEHNRLYWYRQTLGQGPEFLTYFQNEAQLEKSRLLSDRFSAERPKGSFSTLEIQRTEQGDSAMYLCASSSPGQSTGLGEKLFFGSGTQLSVL.

J is TRBJ2-2 and V is TRBV9, with 9 bases aligning to TRBD2. Germline V CDR1 and CDR2: SGDLS, YYNGEE. The CDR3 is made up of 17 amino acids. With 2 bases clipped from V and 0 bases from J, the junction kept 5 bases outside the gene matches. The CDR3 loop is CASSVRAGGTNTGELFF. In nucleotides, the CDR3 is TGTGCCAGCAGCGTTAGAGCGGGGGGAACGAACACCGGGGAGCTGTTTTTT.

The V call is TRBV28, the J call TRBJ2-7; 14 bases align to TRBD2. The ends lost 6 bases at V and 3 bases at J; junction bases unmatched: 7. Germline assignment: CDR1 MDHEN and CDR2 SYDVKM. CDR3 size: 16 residues. The CDR3 protein is CASSPGTSGSLYEQYF. The DNA of the CDR3 is TGTGCCAGCAGCCCCGGGACTAGCGGGAGCCTCTACGAGCAGTACTTC.

This clone appeared a single time. The chain has TRBV4-3 and TRBJ2-7, with 7 bases that match TRBD2. Trimming removed 2 bases from V and 3 bases from J; junction bases left unmatched: 7. This CDR3 is built from 15 residues. The germline gives CDR1 LGHNA, CDR2 YSLEER. The CDR3 DNA reads TGCGCCAGCAGCCAACACCTTTCTAGCGGCTACGAGCAGTACTTC. It codes for CASSQHLSSGYEQYF.